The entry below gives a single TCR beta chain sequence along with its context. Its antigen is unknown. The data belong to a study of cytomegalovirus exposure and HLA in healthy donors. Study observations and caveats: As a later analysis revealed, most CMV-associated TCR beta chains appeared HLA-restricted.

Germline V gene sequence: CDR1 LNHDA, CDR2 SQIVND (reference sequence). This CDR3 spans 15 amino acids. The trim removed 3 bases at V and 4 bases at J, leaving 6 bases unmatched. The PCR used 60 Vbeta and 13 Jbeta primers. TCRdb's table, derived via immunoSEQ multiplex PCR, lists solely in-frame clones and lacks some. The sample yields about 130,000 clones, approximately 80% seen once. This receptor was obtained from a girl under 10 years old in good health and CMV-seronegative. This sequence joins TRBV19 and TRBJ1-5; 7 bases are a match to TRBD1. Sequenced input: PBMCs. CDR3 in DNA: TGTGCCAGTAGTATTGGGACAGCCTCAAATCAGCCCCAGCATTTT. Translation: CASSIGTASNQPQHF.